This TCR beta chain was observed in a study of OX40 agonist ivuxolimab in advanced cancers. Overall study context: Three patients got partial responses; one had hepatocellular carcinoma and two had cutaneous melanoma. Whole-study findings and limits: At doses 0.1 to 3.0 mg/kg, CD4+ and CD8+ clones expanded.

CDR3 length equals 12 residues. V dropped 5 bases and J dropped 8 bases, with 12 bases sitting between them. Per the germline V gene, CDR1 is MNHEY and CDR2 is SVGAGI. As to this clone: Its antigen is not identified.

Individuals having autoimmune disease history or systemic immunosuppression were not enrolled. Some clones are missing from TCRdb's copy, which holds only in-frame ones; the method was immunoSEQ multiplex PCR. In the table there are under 95,000 clones, approximately 86% of which are singletons. Sequenced here: CD4+ or CD8+ T cells sorted from blood, sampled in a trial of the OX40 agonist ivuxolimab. This clonotype was sampled from an adult with an advanced solid tumor such as melanoma, head and neck, liver or kidney cancer. The rearrangement joins TRBV6-5 to TRBJ1-2; D unclear. CDR3 residues: CASSTGLGGYTF. CDR3 nucleotides: TGTGCCAGCAGTACCGGACTAGGCGGCTACACCTTC.